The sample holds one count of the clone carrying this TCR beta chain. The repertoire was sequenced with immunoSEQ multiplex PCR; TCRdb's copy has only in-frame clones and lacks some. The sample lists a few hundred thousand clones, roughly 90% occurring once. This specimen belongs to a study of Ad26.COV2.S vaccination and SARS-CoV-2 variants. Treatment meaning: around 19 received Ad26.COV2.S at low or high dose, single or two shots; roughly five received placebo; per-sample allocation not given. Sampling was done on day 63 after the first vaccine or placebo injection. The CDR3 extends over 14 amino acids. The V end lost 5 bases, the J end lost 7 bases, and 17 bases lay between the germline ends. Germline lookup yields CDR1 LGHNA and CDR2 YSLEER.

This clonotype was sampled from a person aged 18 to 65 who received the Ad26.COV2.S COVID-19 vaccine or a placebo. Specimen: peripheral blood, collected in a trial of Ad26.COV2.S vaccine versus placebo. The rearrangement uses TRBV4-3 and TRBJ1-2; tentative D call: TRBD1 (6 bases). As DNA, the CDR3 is TGCGCCAGCAGCGCAGCTGAGACAGGCGGTGGCTACACCTTC. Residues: CASSAAETGGGYTF.